This entry features one TCR beta chain sequence. The CDR3 is 15 residues long. Germline CDR1 and CDR2: LNHDA and SQIVND (reference sequence). The ends lost 10 bases at V and 4 bases at J; junction bases unmatched: 13. These data originate in a study of blood T cell repertoires in COVID-19. Overall study: The United States, Italy and Spain provided the acute and convalescent COVID-19 samples. In each case, the material was cDNA or gDNA derived from T cells, B-cell-depleted T cells, or PBMCs.

Here immunoSEQ multiplex PCR was the method, and the copy in TCRdb shows in-frame clones only, minus some. The sample shows roughly 190,000 clones, about 88% of them seen only once. The TCR comes from a man aged 40-55 years with active or convalescent COVID-19. The sample was peripheral blood. V is TRBV19 and J is TRBJ2-7, with 10 bases aligning to TRBD2. CDR3 loop: CAISQGASGSYEQYF. For the CDR3, the DNA is TGTGCCATCTCCCAGGGAGCTAGCGGGAGTTACGAGCAGTACTTC.